This T cell receptor beta chain is from a study of T cells in Graves' hyperthyroidism and ophthalmopathy. For the study at large: The initial diagnosis was the point when peripheral blood was collected, ahead of any treatment. Study observations and caveats: Among clonotypes expanded in thyroid above 0.001, most were also found in blood.

Each diagnosis drew on symptoms, thyroxine, TRAb, thyroid ultrasound and orbital computed tomography findings. CDR3 length equals 13 residues. From germline, CDR1 is SGHDN and CDR2 FVKESK. The ends were cut back, 1 base at V and 4 bases at J, with 7 bases in the middle. Authors of the study amplified TCR beta CDR3 regions from RNA transcripts. The HTBI primer set drove a first-round RT-PCR of the TCR CDR3. One entry per CDR3 protein, called by TCRdb with MiXCR from the multiplex PCR reads. The profile shows 300,000 to 450,000 distinct CDR3 sequences, 15% to 20% of them singletons. With respect to this clonotype: Its antigen is not identified.

The TCR sequence derives from a middle-aged woman with Graves' ophthalmopathy. Sequencing was done on a sample of blood. This chain links TRBV14 with TRBJ1-2; no reliable D call. The CDR3: CASSQGGSYGYTF. The CDR3 DNA reads TGTGCCAGCAGCCAAGGTGGTAGCTATGGCTACACCTTC.